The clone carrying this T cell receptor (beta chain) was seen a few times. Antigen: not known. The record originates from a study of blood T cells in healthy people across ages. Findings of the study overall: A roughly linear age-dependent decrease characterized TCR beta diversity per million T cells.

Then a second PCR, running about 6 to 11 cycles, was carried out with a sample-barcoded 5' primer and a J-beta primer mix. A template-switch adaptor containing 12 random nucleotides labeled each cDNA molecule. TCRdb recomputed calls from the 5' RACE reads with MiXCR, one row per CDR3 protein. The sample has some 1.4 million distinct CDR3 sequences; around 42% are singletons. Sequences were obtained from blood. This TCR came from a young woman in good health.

In DNA, the CDR3 is TGTGCCAGCAGTGAATACGGGACCTATGGCTACACCTTC. This codes for CASSEYGTYGYTF. This chain links TRBV2 with TRBJ1-2; D might be TRBD1 (5 bases). V was cut by 2 bases and J by 4 bases, with 8 bases left in between. Germline CDR1 and CDR2: SNHLY and FYNNEI. The CDR3 runs 13 residues.